This T cell receptor (beta chain) was sequenced during a study of CD8 T cells in Susac syndrome. This clonotype appeared a single time. CDR3 length: 15 residues. Germline CDR1 is KGHDR and CDR2 is SFDVKD. Trimming shortened V by 1 base and J by 0 bases, and 8 bases separated the two germline ends. Random hexamers served to reverse transcribe roughly 0.5 to 1 ug RNA. Each CDR3 protein gets one entry after TCRdb re-called the immunoSEQ multiplex PCR reads with MiXCR. The data contain about 150,000 distinct CDR3 sequences, about 94% of them singletons. This clonotype was obtained from a human donor with multiple sclerosis. The V gene is TRBV24-1, the J gene TRBJ1-2; D unclear. The specimen sequenced was CD8+ T cells from PBMCs. As DNA, the CDR3 is TGTGCCACCAGTGATTTCAGAGGAGCTAACTATGGCTACACCTTC. Translation: CATSDFRGANYGYTF.